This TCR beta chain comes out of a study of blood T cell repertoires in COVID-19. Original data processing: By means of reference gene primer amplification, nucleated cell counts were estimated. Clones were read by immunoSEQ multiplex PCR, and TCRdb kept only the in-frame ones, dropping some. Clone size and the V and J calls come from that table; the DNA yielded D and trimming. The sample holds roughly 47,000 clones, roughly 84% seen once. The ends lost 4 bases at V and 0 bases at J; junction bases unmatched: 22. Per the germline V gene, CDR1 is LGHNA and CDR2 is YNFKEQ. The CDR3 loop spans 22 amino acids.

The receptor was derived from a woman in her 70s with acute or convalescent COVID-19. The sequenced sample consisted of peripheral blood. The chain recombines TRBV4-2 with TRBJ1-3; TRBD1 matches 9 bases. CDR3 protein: CASSRNLPFVGTGSYSGNTIYF. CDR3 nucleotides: TGTGCCAGCAGCCGGAACTTACCGTTCGTCGGGACAGGGTCTTACTCTGGAAACACCATATATTTT.